This section outlines one TCR beta chain sequence together with its context. Its antigen is currently unknown. The data originate from a study of siplizumab effects on memory and regulatory T cells. The repertoire was sequenced with immunoSEQ multiplex PCR; TCRdb's copy has only in-frame clones and lacks some. Among tens of thousands of clones listed, 96% were seen once. Germline CDR1 and CDR2: LNHDA and SQIVND (reference sequence). There are 14 residues in the CDR3. Germline trimming cut 4 bases from V and 2 bases from J; bases unmatched to any gene: 5. Study-wide results and caveats: Contribution to the alloresponse seemed major for naive T cells, which also seemed more diverse than memory cells. Unstimulated subsets accounted for the mapping of only a minor share of the clones that were alloreactive.

The source material was naive CD8+ T cells sorted from blood. V usage is TRBV19 and J usage is TRBJ2-7; 7 bases match TRBD1. The receptor was derived from a human donor in good health. The CDR3 here is CASSTFGTAYEQYF. The CDR3 DNA sequence: TGTGCCAGTAGTACTTTCGGGACAGCCTACGAGCAGTACTTC.